The T cell receptor (beta chain) under discussion was sequenced for a study of blood T cell repertoires in COVID-19. For the study at large: Spain, Italy and the United States supplied samples that represented acute and convalescent COVID-19.

In terms of age and location, participants ranged from roughly 18 to 100 years and lived in 24 US areas. In assigning cohorts, the study relied on participant-reported clinical history. Per the germline V gene, CDR1 is SGDLS and CDR2 is YYNGEE. V was clipped by 4 bases and J by 8 bases; unmatched bases: 8. This CDR3 is 15 amino acids long. In the study's own analysis: Counts of nucleated cells, estimated from reference gene primer amplification, were obtained. Measured with immunoSEQ multiplex PCR; TCRdb has only the in-frame clones, and not every one. The V and J calls and clone size come from that table; D and trimming were worked out from the DNA. The data hold approximately 230,000 clones, with approximately 82% observed a single time.

This receptor was taken from a man aged 40-50 years who had recovered from COVID-19. The chain joins TRBV9 to TRBJ1-4, with TRBD1 identical over 10 bases. Sequencing used PBMCs or T cells enriched from blood (not recorded which). The CDR3 DNA is TGTGCCAGCAGCCCGCAGGGACAGGGGAACGAAAAACTGTTTTTT. Encoded protein: CASSPQGQGNEKLFF.